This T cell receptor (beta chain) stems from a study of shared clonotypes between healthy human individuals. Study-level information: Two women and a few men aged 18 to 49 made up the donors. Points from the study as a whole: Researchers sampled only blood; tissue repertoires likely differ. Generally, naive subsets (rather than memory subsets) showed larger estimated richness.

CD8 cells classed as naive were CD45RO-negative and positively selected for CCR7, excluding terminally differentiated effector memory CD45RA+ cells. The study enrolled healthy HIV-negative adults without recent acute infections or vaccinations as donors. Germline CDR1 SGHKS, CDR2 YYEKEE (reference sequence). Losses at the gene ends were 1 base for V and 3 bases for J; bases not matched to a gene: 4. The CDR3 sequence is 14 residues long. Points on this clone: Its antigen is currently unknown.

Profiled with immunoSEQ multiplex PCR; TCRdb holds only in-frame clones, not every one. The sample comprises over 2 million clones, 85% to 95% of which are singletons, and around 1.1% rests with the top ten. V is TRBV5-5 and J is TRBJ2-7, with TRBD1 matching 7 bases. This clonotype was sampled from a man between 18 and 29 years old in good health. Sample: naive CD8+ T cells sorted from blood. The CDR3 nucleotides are TGTGCCAGCAGCTTGCCTGGGACAGACTACGAGCAGTACTTC. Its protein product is CASSLPGTDYEQYF.